This T cell receptor beta chain was sequenced in a study of T-cell memory formation after mild COVID-19. Comment on this clonotype: Its target is unknown.

Whole-study results and caveats: There was no confirmation that second-wave clones peaking on day 37 were SARS-CoV-2 specific.

The CDR3 sequence is 14 residues long. Trimming shortened V by 5 bases and J by 7 bases, and 14 bases separated the two germline ends. Germline CDR1 is MGHRA and CDR2 is YSYEKL. TCRdb recomputed calls from the 5' RACE reads with MiXCR, one row per CDR3 protein. The data hold under 300,000 distinct CDR3 sequences, with about 16% observed a single time. Sequenced sample: PBMCs or a T cell subset sorted from them (not recorded which). V gene TRBV4-1 combines with J gene TRBJ2-2; weak D call: TRBD1 (5 bases). The TCR originated in a man aged 18 to 29 who had mild COVID-19 (a few samples of this study predate the infection). Cell type and time point are not known. CDR3 sequence reads: CASSDGQKVGELFF. DNA for the CDR3: TGCGCCAGCAGCGATGGACAAAAGGTCGGGGAGCTGTTTTTT.